This T cell receptor (beta chain) is drawn from a study of T cell repertoires in cytomegalovirus infection. About the research overall: The study used recently identified HLA-C-restricted and well-studied HLA-B-restricted CMV epitopes. Shared public TCR beta signatures pointed to both CMV infection and a matching HLA type.

Germline-derived CDR1 and CDR2 are MNHEY and SVGAGI. This CDR3 contains 12 residues. The V gene lost 8 bases and the J gene lost 0 bases, with 5 bases spanning the gap. Notes on the study in general: Identification of carriers of CMV plus the relevant HLA was achieved through cumulative public TCR beta family frequency. It was HLA-C-restricted CMV-specific TCR beta clonotypes that dominated the response ex vivo.

With regard to this clonotype: Its antigen is not known.

TCRdb fed the reads into MiXCR, producing one record per CDR3 protein. Here the sample spans about 740,000 distinct CDR3 sequences, around 31% being singletons. The chain recombines TRBV6-5 with TRBJ2-1, with no clear D. Sequences were derived from cultured PBMCs, sampled from culture after CMV antigen stimulation. The receptor was derived from a human donor in good health (CMV status not recorded). Some clones in this sample may be carry-over from other donors' samples. The CDR3: CASLGSYNEQFF. In DNA, the CDR3 is TGTGCCAGCCTAGGCTCCTACAATGAGCAGTTCTTC.